The sequence of this TCR beta chain was determined in a study of T cells in localized non-small cell lung cancer. Findings of the study overall: It was uninvolved adjacent lung that showed the highest T cell clonality, exceeding tumor.

Germline loops: CDR1 SNHLY, CDR2 FYNNEI. This CDR3 spans 15 amino acids. Trimming removed 7 bases at V and 2 bases at J, with 12 bases between. A remark on this clone: The antigen is undetermined.

Produced via immunoSEQ multiplex PCR; TCRdb's table is partial and in-frame only. The sample lists about 40,000 clones, 75% to 95% occurring once. Sequenced material: PBMCs, taken before any cancer treatment. V gene TRBV2 combines with J gene TRBJ2-6; D gene unclear. The sequence derives from a woman aged 40-75 years with stage II lung adenocarcinoma. The CDR3 DNA follows: TGTGCCAGCAAACCCCCCGCCACTGGGGCCAACGTCCTGACTTTC. This sequence encodes CASKPPATGANVLTF.